Below, 28 T cell receptor beta chains from the same sample are listed, as sequenced in a study of shared clonotypes between healthy human individuals. TCRdb's copy holds only in-frame clones and misses some; the assay was immunoSEQ multiplex PCR. The sample lists about 690,000 clones; less than 95% were seen once. Sequencing input: memory CD8+ T cells from PBMCs. Subset defined: CD45RO+ cells pooled with CCR7-negative TemRA cells. These receptors were taken from a man between 18 and 35 years old in good health. Some clones in this sample may be carry-over from other donors' samples.

The chain joins TRBV4-1 to TRBJ1-5; D gene ambiguous. The V gene lost 2 bases and the J gene lost 7 bases, with 15 bases spanning the gap. This CDR3 spans 15 amino acids. Germline loops: CDR1 MGHRA, CDR2 YSYEKL. CDR3 coding DNA: TGCGCCAGCAGCCAAATCGGCACGGTAGCGCAGCCCCAGCATTTT. Protein: CASSQIGTVAQPQHF.

This chain uses TRBV29-1 with TRBJ1-2; D not certain. The V end was cut by 3 bases, the J end by 0 bases, with 8 bases between. Germline CDR1 is SQVTM and CDR2 is ANQGSEA. The CDR3 contains 13 residues. The CDR3 coding sequence is TGCAGCGTTGAGAAGGGTCCTAACTATGGCTACACCTTC. Protein: CSVEKGPNYGYTF.

The chain recombines TRBV27 with TRBJ1-2, with a weak D call TRBD1 (5 bases). Germline lookup yields CDR1 MNHEY and CDR2 SMNVEV (reference sequence). The V and J ends lost 1 base and 6 bases respectively, with 6 bases between them. This CDR3 is built from 12 residues. The CDR3 nucleotides read TGTGCCAGCAGTTTATGGGGGAATGGCTACACCTTC. Translating gives CASSLWGNGYTF.

This clone was observed once. The rearrangement links TRBV27 to TRBJ1-2; 10 bases map to TRBD1. After removal of 7 bases from V and 1 base from J, the junction contained 6 bases not matched to a gene. Germline values: CDR1 MNHEY, CDR2 SMNVEV (reference sequence). This CDR3 has 15 amino acids. The CDR3 coding sequence is TGTGCCAGCAATCCCGGGACAGGGGATAACTATGGCTACACCTTC. As protein: CASNPGTGDNYGYTF.

The V gene is TRBV4-1, the J gene TRBJ2-5; D possibly corresponds to TRBD1 (6 bases). CDR1 is MGHRA and CDR2 is YSYEKL in the germline V gene. The CDR3 runs to 18 residues. Trimming took 6 bases from V and 9 from J, leaving 32 bases between them. The CDR3 region is CASRQTSHGQSYGGAQYF. Here the CDR3 DNA reads TGCGCCAGCAGACAAACCAGCCATGGACAGTCCTACGGCGGAGCCCAGTACTTC.

The chain links TRBV18 to TRBJ1-2; no definite D call. The CDR3 runs to 16 residues. Germline values: CDR1 KGHSH, CDR2 LQKENI. The V end lost 0 bases, the J end lost 1 base, and 12 bases lay between the germline ends. CDR3 bases: TGTGCCAGCTCACCACCGATTTCAGGTCTTAACTATGGCTACACCTTC. This encodes CASSPPISGLNYGYTF.

The chain couples TRBV27 to TRBJ1-1, with D perhaps TRBD1 (5 bases). V lost 6 bases and J 0 bases, leaving 8 bases between the germline ends. The CDR3 extends over 13 amino acids. Germline V gene data show CDR1 as MNHEY and CDR2 as SMNVEV (reference sequence). The CDR3 DNA reads TGTGCCAGCAGGGGGCTGGTGAACACTGAAGCTTTCTTT. Its translation is CASRGLVNTEAFF.

This chain joins TRBV29-1 and TRBJ1-2; D possibly corresponds to TRBD1 (5 bases). V lost 4 bases to trimming and J lost 0 bases, with 9 bases between them. The CDR3 runs 13 residues. Per the germline V gene, CDR1 is SQVTM and CDR2 is ANQGSEA. CDR3 in DNA: TGCAGCGTTGCGGGGGGGGCTAACTATGGCTACACCTTC. Its translation: CSVAGGANYGYTF.

The chain joins TRBV2 to TRBJ1-5; a weak D match, TRBD1 (5 bases). Germline CDR1 and CDR2: SNHLY and FYNNEI. CDR3 length: 14 residues. The germline V and J ends were trimmed by 5 bases and 4 bases, with 12 bases remaining between them. The DNA for the CDR3 is TGTGCCAGCAGTACCGGGACGGAAAATCAGCCCCAGCATTTT. Its translation: CASSTGTENQPQHF.

This chain connects TRBV28 to TRBJ2-2; no clear D gene. CDR3 length: 14 residues. Per the germline V gene, CDR1 is MDHEN and CDR2 is SYDVKM. In nucleotides, the CDR3 is TGTGCGTCTGAAGACCCCTCGAACACCGGGGAGCTGTTTTTT. Its protein is CASEDPSNTGELFF.

V usage is TRBV2 and J usage is TRBJ2-7; D not resolved. Trimming removed 3 bases from V and 0 bases from J, with 12 bases in between. The CDR3 is 15 amino acids. Per germline, CDR1 SNHLY and CDR2 FYNNEI. CDR3 protein: CASSEGGVSSYEQYF. CDR3 bases: TGTGCCAGCAGTGAGGGCGGCGTCAGCTCCTACGAGCAGTACTTC.

This chain uses TRBV5-1 with TRBJ1-5, with 8 bases fitting TRBD1. Germline V lookup: CDR1 SGHRS, CDR2 YFSETQ. The CDR3 consists of 15 residues. The J segment lost 0 bases and the V segment lost 3 bases, leaving 2 bases of the junction unmatched. CDR3: CASSSTGASNQPQHF. The CDR3 bases are TGCGCCAGCAGCTCGACAGGGGCTAGCAATCAGCCCCAGCATTTT.

The J gene is TRBJ2-7, the V gene TRBV4-1, with D tentatively TRBD1 (6 bases). CDR3 length: 15 amino acids. The germline gives CDR1 MGHRA, CDR2 YSYEKL. V was cut by 1 base and J by 2 bases, with 12 bases left in between. The CDR3 sequence is CASSQVHRVAYEQYF. DNA for the CDR3: TGCGCCAGCAGCCAAGTTCACAGGGTAGCCTACGAGCAGTACTTC.

The V gene is TRBV28, the J gene TRBJ2-7, with TRBD2 identical over 7 bases. This CDR3 contains 14 residues. Germline values: CDR1 MDHEN, CDR2 SYDVKM. The V segment lost 2 bases and the J segment 6 bases; nucleotides outside the gene matches: 7. CDR3 sequence: CASSLIAERGEQYF. The CDR3 region has the DNA TGTGCCAGCAGTTTAATAGCGGAGCGGGGCGAGCAGTACTTC.

With regard to this clone: Sequence at one end of the junction differs from germline and may be a read error. The rearrangement joins TRBV7-9 to TRBJ2-5, with TRBD1 as a possible D gene (6 bases). Looked up from germline, CDR1 is SEHNR and CDR2 is FQNEAQ (reference sequence). This CDR3 contains 11 residues. As DNA, the CDR3 is TGTGCCAGCAGCTTAATTGGACAGCTCCACTTC. Its translation: CASSLIGQLHF.

This chain uses TRBV27 with TRBJ2-3, with TRBD2 matching 8 bases. Losses at the gene ends were 6 bases for V and 5 bases for J; bases not matched to a gene: 10. The CDR3 contains 15 residues. CDR1 is MNHEY and CDR2 is SMNVEV in the germline V gene (reference sequence). CDR3 sequence (DNA): TGTGCCAGCAGAACCAGGCGGGAGGTAGGAGATACGCAGTATTTT. As protein: CASRTRREVGDTQYF.

This clone was seen a single time. This chain uses TRBV9 with TRBJ2-3, with D possibly being TRBD1 or TRBD2 (5 bases each). Trimming took 0 bases from V and 4 from J, leaving 9 bases between them. CDR3 length: 14 amino acids. Germline assignment: CDR1 SGDLS and CDR2 YYNGEE. The CDR3 here is CASSVGDRSDTQYF. Here the CDR3 DNA reads TGTGCCAGCAGCGTAGGGGACCGGTCAGATACGCAGTATTTT. Together with reference TRBV9 and TRBJ2-3, the CDR3 gives the full variable domain: DSGVTQTPKHLITATGQRVTLRCSPRSGDLSVYWYQQSLDQGLQFLIQYYNGEERAKGNILERFSAQQFPDLHSELNLSSLELGDSALYFCASSVGDRSDTQYFGPGTRLTVL.

In its sample, this clone was seen once. The chain joins TRBV7-9 to TRBJ1-4; D is uncertain. The ends were cut back, 1 base at V and 6 bases at J, with 12 bases in the middle. Germline CDR1 SEHNR, CDR2 FQNEAQ (reference sequence). The CDR3 totals 15 residues. CDR3 coding DNA: TGTGCCAGCAGCTTAGGAGCGGGGAGTTATGAAAAACTGTTTTTT. It codes for CASSLGAGSYEKLFF.

This sequence joins TRBV11-2 and TRBJ1-2, with 9 bases matching TRBD1. With V trimmed by 4 bases and J by 2 bases, 11 bases remained unmatched. Germline-derived CDR1 and CDR2 are SGHAT and FQNNGV. The CDR3 consists of 17 residues. The CDR3 loop is CASSSRAGTGTNYGYTF. The CDR3 DNA is TGTGCCAGCAGCTCCCGGGCCGGGACAGGGACAAACTATGGCTACACCTTC.

DNA of the CDR3: TGTGCCACCAGCAGAGATGAGACAGCCAACTATGGCTACACCTTC. It translates to CATSRDETANYGYTF. The rearrangement uses TRBV15 and TRBJ1-2, with D perhaps matching TRBD1 (5 bases). The CDR3 has 15 amino acids. V lost 0 bases to trimming and J lost 2 bases, with 10 bases between them. The germline CDR1 and CDR2 sequences are LNHNV and YYDKDF (reference sequence).

The J gene is TRBJ2-7, the V gene TRBV27; 7 bases agree with TRBD2. V lost 0 bases to trimming and J lost 2 bases; unmatched junction nucleotides: 1. The CDR3 is 14 amino acids. Germline assignment: CDR1 MNHEY and CDR2 SMNVEV (reference sequence). The CDR3 DNA reads TGTGCCAGCAGTTTATCTCGGGAGGCCTACGAGCAGTACTTC. This codes for CASSLSREAYEQYF.

The chain combines TRBV28 with TRBJ1-1, with D possibly being TRBD1 (6 bases). The germline V gene has CDR1 MDHEN and CDR2 SYDVKM. CDR3 length: 17 amino acids. Between the trimmed V and J ends, which lost 3 bases and 0 bases, there was a span of 17 bases. This CDR3 reads CASSFLTGTYMNTEAFF. CDR3 coding DNA: TGTGCCAGCAGTTTCTTGACAGGAACTTACATGAACACTGAAGCTTTCTTT.

On this clone: This sample includes further DNA sequences coding for the same CDR3. The CDR3 DNA sequence: TGTGCCAGCAGCTTAGTACGGGTACAAGAGACCCAGTACTTC. Protein product: CASSLVRVQETQYF. The chain has TRBV7-9 and TRBJ2-5, with D uncertain. V lost 1 base, J lost 2 bases, and 8 bases lay in between. The V gene's germline CDR1 is SEHNR and CDR2 FQNEAQ (reference sequence). The CDR3 totals 14 residues.

The chain is built from TRBV7-9 and TRBJ1-3, with D uncertain. Germline CDR1 SEHNR, CDR2 FQNEAQ (reference sequence). Trimming removed 5 bases from V and 0 bases from J, with 11 bases in between. This CDR3 comprises 15 residues. Written as DNA, the CDR3 is TGTGCCAGCAGCAAAACAACGGGCTCTGGAAACACCATATATTTT. Amino acids: CASSKTTGSGNTIYF.

The chain employs TRBV6-5 and TRBJ1-1; no reliable D call. There are 14 residues in the CDR3. V dropped 5 bases and J dropped 6 bases, with 16 bases sitting between them. Germline CDR1 is MNHEY and CDR2 is SVGAGI. For the CDR3, the DNA is TGTGCCAGCAGTGACCCGGGGAAGGACCCTGAAGCTTTCTTT. This codes for CASSDPGKDPEAFF.

The V gene is TRBV15, the J gene TRBJ2-7; 15 bases fit TRBD2. Trimming at V came to 3 bases and at J to 6 bases, leaving 6 bases not matched to a gene. The CDR3 runs to 16 residues. Germline CDR1 is LNHNV and CDR2 is YYDKDF (reference sequence). The CDR3: CATSRGLAGGSVEQYF. CDR3 coding DNA: TGTGCCACCAGCAGGGGACTAGCGGGAGGTTCTGTCGAGCAGTACTTC.

The gene calls are TRBV2 and TRBJ2-4; weak D call: TRBD1 (6 bases). The CDR3 totals 18 residues. The germline V and J ends were trimmed by 4 bases and 0 bases, with 19 bases remaining between them. The germline V gene has CDR1 SNHLY and CDR2 FYNNEI. DNA for the CDR3: TGTGCCAGCAGTGCGAAGCGGACAGCCCTTCTAGCCAAAAACATTCAGTACTTC. Protein sequence: CASSAKRTALLAKNIQYF.

J is TRBJ2-7 and V is TRBV19; D may correspond to TRBD1 or TRBD2 (5 bases each). Trimming took off 4 bases at V and 3 bases at J, with 13 bases between the two ends. Germline V gene data show CDR1 as LNHDA and CDR2 as SQIVND (reference sequence). CDR3 length: 14 residues. The CDR3 coding sequence is TGTGCCAGTAGTACGTTCCTGGGGGACTACGAGCAGTACTTC. This encodes CASSTFLGDYEQYF.